The rows below give T cell receptor beta chains drawn from one sample of a study of CXCR3-negative and CXCR3-positive naive CD8 T cells. TCRdb re-called the 5' RACE reads and gives one entry per CDR3 protein, without DNA. The sample is made up of fewer than 9,500 distinct CDR3 sequences, and the top ten hold roughly 2.2% of it. The sample comprised naive CXCR3- CD8+ T cells from blood. The receptor set was obtained from a human donor in good health. Some clones in this sample may be carry-over from other donors' samples. Both conserved end residues are part of each CDR3. Fields, in order: J gene, clone size, V gene, CDR3 protein. Rows give clone size only sometimes, using once, few, many, or a class for an expanded clone.

>TRBJ2-7|NA|TRBV28
CASAVAGSYEQYF
>TRBJ2-6|medium-sized|TRBV21-1
CASSSIRIQSGANVLTF
>TRBJ2-7|NA|TRBV6-1
CASSGTGTADHEQYF
>TRBJ2-3|medium-sized|TRBV29-1
CSLSLTSTDTQYF
>TRBJ2-1|NA|TRBV29-1
CSVETSGSYNEQFF
>TRBJ1-1|NA|TRBV5-1
CASSLARQGVNTEAFF
>TRBJ2-1|NA|TRBV5-5
CASSLYRGAGNEQFF
>TRBJ2-1|NA|TRBV29-1
CSVEGEQYNEQFF
>TRBJ2-2|NA|TRBV28
CASSGVRNTGELFF
>TRBJ2-7|NA|TRBV29-1
CSVEDQGGEQYF
>TRBJ1-5|medium-sized|TRBV7-9
CASSFSGQPQHF
>TRBJ2-3|medium-sized|TRBV4-3
CASSRGDTQYF
>TRBJ1-1|medium-sized|TRBV29-1
CSVEPIAREAEAFF
>TRBJ1-1|NA|TRBV6-6
CASSWTGDTEAFF
>TRBJ1-2|medium-sized|TRBV7-8
CASSQPDSDNYGYTF
>TRBJ2-7|medium-sized|TRBV28
CASSLDTGHYEQYF
>TRBJ1-6|NA|TRBV20-1
CSAETGTYNSPLHF
>TRBJ2-3|medium-sized|TRBV7-9
CASRPWTSGSTDTQYF
>TRBJ2-3|NA|TRBV2
CASSEWGRDTDTQYF
>TRBJ2-5|NA|TRBV6-6
CASSSLKTQYF
>TRBJ2-1|NA|TRBV29-1
CSAWGASGSNEQFF
>TRBJ2-5|NA|TRBV12-3/TRBV12-4
CASSALSTGQETQYF
>TRBJ2-3|NA|TRBV24-1
CATRKNTGTDTQYF
>TRBJ2-1|medium-sized|TRBV5-4
CASSLGHEQFF
>TRBJ1-1|medium-sized|TRBV29-1
CSVEGGGLITEAFF
>TRBJ2-1|NA|TRBV28
CASSLTSGNNEQFF
>TRBJ1-1|NA|TRBV15
CATSRTQGEAFF
>TRBJ1-6|NA|TRBV7-2
CASSLFQIGGNSPLHF
>TRBJ2-3|NA|TRBV7-2
CASSPDHTDTQYF
>TRBJ1-2|medium-sized|TRBV29-1
CSVESDMVGYTF
>TRBJ2-1|NA|TRBV19
CASRGQDANEQFF
>TRBJ1-1|NA|TRBV5-1
CASSLARGIAEAFF
>TRBJ1-5|NA|TRBV10-3
CAISKTGDQPQHF
>TRBJ2-2|medium-sized|TRBV4-1
CASSHLSGELFF
>TRBJ2-1|NA|TRBV27
CASSLGRESRNEQFF
>TRBJ2-1|medium-sized|TRBV11-2
CASSLYGRSSYNEQFF
>TRBJ2-1|medium-sized|TRBV15
CATRLAYNEQFF
>TRBJ2-3|NA|TRBV3-1
CASSQVMDTQYF
>TRBJ2-2|NA|TRBV12-3/TRBV12-4
CASSLVASWTGELFF
>TRBJ2-3|medium-sized|TRBV29-1
CSVVVLAGADTQYF
>TRBJ2-3|NA|TRBV12-5
CASGWPGQTSTDTQYF
>TRBJ1-3|NA|TRBV29-1
CSVATESGNTIYF
>TRBJ2-1|medium-sized|TRBV7-9
CASSLSPSGVYNEQFF
>TRBJ1-2|medium-sized|TRBV27
CASSPRQGVGYTF
>TRBJ2-1|NA|TRBV7-9
CASSSLVGNEQFF